This TCR beta chain derives from a study of control samples from healthy donors and cancer patients. The data were produced by immunoSEQ multiplex PCR, yet TCRdb's version contains in-frame clones alone and is incomplete. The top ten hold around 40% of the sample, which has roughly 120,000 clones, about 89% seen once. Between the trimmed V and J ends, which lost 0 bases and 3 bases, there was a span of 14 bases. CDR1 and CDR2 from the germline V gene are MNHNY and SVGAGI (reference sequence). The CDR3 covers 16 residues. The gene calls are TRBV6-6 and TRBJ2-5; possible D gene TRBD2, 5 bases. The sequence was obtained from a man in his forties or fifties in good health. Sequencing was performed on blood. CDR3 DNA sequence: TGTGCCAGCAGTTACTCTGGGTCCTCGGGAAAAGAGACCCAGTACTTC. Its protein product is CASSYSGSSGKETQYF.